Given below is one TCR beta chain in context. Its cognate antigen is unknown. The data originate from a study of regulatory T cells in long-lasting Graves disease. The time point: persistent/refractory GD, antithyroid drugs over 5 years with positive TRAb. After RNA was extracted from PBMCs, the TCR library was made from it. An endocrinology unit in Xi'an, China, supplied the patients. The authors drew around 9 milliliters of peripheral blood into EDTA tubes. With iRepertoire HTBI primers and Arm-PCR of CDR3 regions, TCR beta libraries were built. Each CDR3 protein is one row after TCRdb ran MiXCR on the multiplex PCR reads. Here the sample spans hundreds of thousands of distinct CDR3 sequences, less than 25% being singletons. Study observations and caveats: Thyroid tissue was not sampled; only peripheral blood was.

The sample consisted of peripheral blood mononuclear cells (PBMCs), taken when the disease was refractory, from a patient treated with antithyroid drugs. The clonotype comes from a female donor with Graves disease.

The CDR3 region has the DNA TGCGCCAGCAGGGACGTCAACCGGGACCCCGAAGGGGAGCCCCAGCATTTT. It codes for CASRDVNRDPEGEPQHF. The chain has TRBV5-1 and TRBJ1-5; D might be TRBD1 (5 bases). The CDR3 covers 17 residues. Germline CDR1 reads SGHRS; CDR2 reads YFSETQ. Trimming removed 5 bases from V and 8 bases from J, with 26 bases in between. Using reference TRBV5-1 and TRBJ1-5 for the parts outside the CDR3, the full variable domain is KAGVTQTPRYLIKTRGQQVTLSCSPISGHRSVSWYQQTPGQGLQFLFEYFSETQRNKGNFPGRFSGRQFSNSRSEMNVSTLELGDSALYLCASRDVNRDPEGEPQHFGDGTRLSIL.